The source of this T cell receptor (beta chain) is a study of T cell changes during pregnancy in multiple sclerosis. Germline V lookup: CDR1 MDHEN, CDR2 SYDVKM. Trimming cost V 6 bases and J 8 bases, with 14 bases left between them. There are 13 residues in the CDR3. The data were produced by immunoSEQ multiplex PCR, yet TCRdb's version contains in-frame clones alone and is incomplete. The sample carries about 74,000 clones, under 95% recorded once. Sample: peripheral blood, taken in the third trimester of pregnancy. This clonotype was obtained from a female donor with multiple sclerosis, enrolled in a pregnancy study. This chain links TRBV28 with TRBJ2-4; possibly TRBD1 for D (7 bases). CDR3 amino acids: CASRGTGEDIQYF. The CDR3 bases are TGTGCCAGCAGGGGAACAGGGGAGGACATTCAGTACTTC.